This T cell receptor (beta chain) is from a study of CD8+ T cells in alopecia areata. Overall study context: Treatment comprised oral tofacitinib, 5 to 10 mg twice daily, in treated patients. Scalp area affected, as a percentage, set the severity score of treated patients. Findings and caveats of the study: Resident alphabeta T cells of normal skin are also sequenced in scalp samples.

For this clone: Its specificity is unknown.

RNA was extracted and reverse transcribed into cDNA as the sequencing template. This table comes from immunoSEQ multiplex PCR, and its TCRdb copy is limited to in-frame clones, with some not included. The data show around 100,000 clones, roughly three fifths seen once. The sample's treatment: oral pan-JAK inhibitor, 5-10 mg twice daily. CD4+ and CD8+ T cells were sorted from PBMCs. The V gene's germline CDR1 is GTSNPN and CDR2 SVGIG (reference sequence). Trimming removed 0 bases from V and 2 bases from J, with 5 bases in between. The CDR3 covers 14 residues. The chain combines TRBV30 with TRBJ2-6; D gene unclear. This sequence originates from a human donor with alopecia areata. The source material was CD8+ T cells sorted from blood, sampled at roughly week 55, from a patient treated with tofacitinib. DNA of the CDR3: TGTGCCTGGAGTGTAGTGGCTGGGGCCAACGTCCTGACTTTC. It translates to CAWSVVAGANVLTF.